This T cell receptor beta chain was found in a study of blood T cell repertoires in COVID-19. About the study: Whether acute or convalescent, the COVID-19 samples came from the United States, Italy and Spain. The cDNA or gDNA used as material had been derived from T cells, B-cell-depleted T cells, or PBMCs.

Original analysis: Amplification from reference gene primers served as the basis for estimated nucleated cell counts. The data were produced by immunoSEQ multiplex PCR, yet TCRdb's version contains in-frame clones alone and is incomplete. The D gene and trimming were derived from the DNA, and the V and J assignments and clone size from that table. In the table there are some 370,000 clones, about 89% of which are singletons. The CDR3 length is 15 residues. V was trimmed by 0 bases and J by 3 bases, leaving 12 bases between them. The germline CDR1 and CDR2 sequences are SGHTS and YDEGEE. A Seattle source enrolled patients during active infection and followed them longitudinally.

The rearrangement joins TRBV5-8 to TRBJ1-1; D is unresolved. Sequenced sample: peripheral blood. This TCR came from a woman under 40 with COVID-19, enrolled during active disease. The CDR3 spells CASSLGVDSYTEAFF. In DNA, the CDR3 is TGTGCCAGCAGCTTGGGGGTGGACTCCTACACTGAAGCTTTCTTT.